These 2 T cell receptor beta chains were sequenced from one sample in a study of OX40 agonist ivuxolimab in advanced cancers. Library construction relied on the immunoSEQ multiplex PCR assay. TCRdb carries this immuneACCESS record with in-frame sequences only. Its versions omit some clonotypes, under half of them owing to an unresolved V gene in the studies checked, with the rest unexplained. For this sample the table gives about 70,000 clones, of which approximately 80% were detected only once. Of the sample, around 6.7% falls within the top ten clones. The sample in question was CD4+ or CD8+ T cells sorted from blood, obtained in a trial of the OX40 agonist ivuxolimab. These TCRs come from an adult with an advanced solid tumor such as melanoma, head and neck, liver or kidney cancer.

This chain connects TRBV5-6 to TRBJ2-2; 8 bases fit TRBD2. The CDR3 extends over 15 amino acids. Germline CDR1 reads SGHDT; CDR2 reads YYEEEE. The V segment lost 4 bases and the J segment 4 bases; nucleotides outside the gene matches: 6. The CDR3 here is CASSQLAEGTGELFF. The CDR3, as DNA: TGTGCCAGCAGCCAACTAGCGGAAGGCACCGGGGAGCTGTTTTTT.

The V call is TRBV2, the J call TRBJ1-3; D remains unclear. The CDR3 contains 14 residues. Germline V lookup: CDR1 SNHLY, CDR2 FYNNEI. Trimming shortened V by 4 bases and J by 0 bases, and 7 bases separated the two germline ends. DNA for the CDR3: TGTGCCAGCAGTGTGGGCATCTCTGGAAACACCATATATTTT. Translation: CASSVGISGNTIYF. Variable domain in full (rest from reference TRBV2 and TRBJ1-3): EPEVTQTPSHQVTQMGQEVILRCVPISNHLYFYWYRQILGQKVEFLVSFYNNEISEKSEIFDDQFSVERPDGSNFTLKIRSTKLEDSAMYFCASSVGISGNTIYFGEGSWLTVV.